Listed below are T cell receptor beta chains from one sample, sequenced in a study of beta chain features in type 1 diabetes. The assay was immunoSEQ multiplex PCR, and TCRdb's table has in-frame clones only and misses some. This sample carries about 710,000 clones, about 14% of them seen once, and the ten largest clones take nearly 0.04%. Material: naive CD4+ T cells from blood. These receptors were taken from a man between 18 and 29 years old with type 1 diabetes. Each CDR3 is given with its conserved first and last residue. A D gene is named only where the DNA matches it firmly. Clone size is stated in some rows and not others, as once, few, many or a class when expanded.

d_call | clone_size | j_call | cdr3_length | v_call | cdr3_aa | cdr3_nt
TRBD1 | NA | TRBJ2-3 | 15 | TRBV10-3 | CAIAGGQGDTDTQYF | TGTGCCATCGCAGGCGGACAGGGGGACACAGATACGCAGTATTTT
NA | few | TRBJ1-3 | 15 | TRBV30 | CAWSVGMGGGNTIYF | TGTGCCTGGAGTGTAGGGATGGGCGGAGGAAACACCATATATTTT
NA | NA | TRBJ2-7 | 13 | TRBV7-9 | CACRTDTTSSQYF | TGTGCCTGCAGGACAGATACTACGAGCTCGCAGTACTTC
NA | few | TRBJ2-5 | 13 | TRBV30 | CAWSVGLQETQYF | TGTGCCTGGAGTGTAGGGCTCCAAGAGACCCAGTACTTC
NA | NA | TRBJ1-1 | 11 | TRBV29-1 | CSVGPGTEAFF | TGCAGCGTTGGACCGGGTACTGAAGCTTTCTTT
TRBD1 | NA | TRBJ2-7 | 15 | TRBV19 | CASSIDGQGAYEQYF | TGTGCCAGTAGTATAGATGGACAGGGGGCCTACGAGCAGTACTTC
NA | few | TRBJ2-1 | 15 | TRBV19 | CASIPGTGGYNEQFF | TGTGCCAGTATTCCCGGGACTGGAGGTTACAATGAGCAGTTCTTC
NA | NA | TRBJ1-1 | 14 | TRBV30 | CAWSNLLWGTEAFF | TGTGCCTGGAGCAATCTTCTTTGGGGCACTGAAGCTTTCTTT
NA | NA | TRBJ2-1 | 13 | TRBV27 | CASSKNPRGWPFF | TGTGCCAGCAGTAAAAACCCCAGGGGCTGGCCGTTCTTC
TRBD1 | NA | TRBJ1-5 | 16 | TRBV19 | CASSIEGRGINQPQHF | TGTGCCAGTAGTATAGAGGGCAGGGGGATCAATCAGCCCCAGCATTTT
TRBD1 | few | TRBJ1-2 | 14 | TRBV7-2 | CASSLGTDHYGYTF | TGTGCCAGCAGCCTAGGGACAGATCACTATGGCTACACCTTC
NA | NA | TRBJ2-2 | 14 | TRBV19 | CASNDRSNTGELFF | TGTGCCAGCAATGACAGATCGAACACCGGGGAGCTGTTTTTT
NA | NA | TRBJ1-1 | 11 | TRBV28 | CASSGGVEAFF | TGTGCCAGCAGTGGGGGGGTTGAAGCTTTCTTT
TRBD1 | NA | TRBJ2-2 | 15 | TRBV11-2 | CASSGRGTGTGELFF | TGTGCCAGCAGCGGGCGAGGGACAGGGACCGGGGAGCTGTTTTTT
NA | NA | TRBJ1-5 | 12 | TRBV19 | CASKGGNQPQHF | TGTGCCAGTAAGGGGGGCAATCAGCCCCAGCATTTT
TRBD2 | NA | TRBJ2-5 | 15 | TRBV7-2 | CASAPGGRSRETQYF | TGTGCCAGCGCCCCCGGCGGGAGGTCACGAGAGACCCAGTACTTC
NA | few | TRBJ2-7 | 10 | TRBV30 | CAWGTYEQYF | TGTGCCTGGGGAACCTACGAGCAGTACTTC
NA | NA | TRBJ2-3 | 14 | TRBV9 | CASSVTPSTDTQYF | TGTGCCAGCAGCGTTACCCCCAGCACAGATACGCAGTATTTT
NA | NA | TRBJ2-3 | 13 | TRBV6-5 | CASRRGTTDTQYF | TGTGCCAGCAGACGAGGGACTACAGATACGCAGTATTTT
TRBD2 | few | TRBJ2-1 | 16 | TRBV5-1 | CASSLGPSGSYNEQFF | TGCGCCAGCAGCTTGGGCCCTAGCGGCTCATACAATGAGCAGTTCTTC
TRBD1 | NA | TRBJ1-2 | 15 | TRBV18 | CASSSQGAGNYGYTF | TGTGCCAGCTCATCGCAGGGGGCCGGGAACTATGGCTACACCTTC
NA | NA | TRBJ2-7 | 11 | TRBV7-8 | CASSTLYEQYF | TGTGCCAGCAGCACTCTGTACGAGCAGTACTTC